Listed below are T cell receptor beta chains from one sample, sequenced in a study of T cell responses to AZD1222 COVID-19 vaccine. The method was immunoSEQ multiplex PCR; TCRdb's version includes in-frame clones alone and lacks a portion of them. This repertoire shows roughly 140,000 clones, more than 85% found once; its top ten account for approximately 5%. Sequences were derived from peripheral blood, sampled on day 0 of AZD1222 vaccination. These TCRs come from an adult in good health. CDR3s include the opening cysteine and the closing phenylalanine or tryptophan. D genes are given only for firm matches. Size tells how often a clone was seen (once, few, many) or the class of an expanded clone, and some rows leave it out.

V,J,size,D,CDR3,DNA
TRBV5-1,TRBJ1-6,NA,NA,CASSLAQQRYNSPLHF,TGCGCCAGCAGCTTGGCACAGCAACGTTATAATTCACCCCTCCACTTT
TRBV7-2,TRBJ1-6,NA,NA,CASSWGSLNSPLHF,TGTGCCAGCAGTTGGGGGAGTTTAAATTCACCCCTCCACTTT
TRBV7-9,TRBJ1-1,NA,NA,CASSSPGRNTEAFF,TGTGCCAGCAGCTCTCCGGGGAGAAACACTGAAGCTTTCTTT
TRBV7-9,TRBJ2-5,NA,NA,CASTIGLAIQETQYF,TGTGCCAGCACCATCGGGCTAGCGATCCAAGAGACCCAGTACTTC
TRBV3-1/TRBV3-2,TRBJ2-5,NA,NA,CASSHSIRETQYF,TGTGCCAGCAGCCACAGTATACGGGAGACCCAGTACTTC
TRBV18,TRBJ1-4,NA,NA,CASSPIGGSIPHNEKLFF,TGTGCCAGCTCACCCATCGGGGGCTCTATACCCCATAATGAAAAACTGTTTTTT
TRBV5-1,TRBJ1-1,NA,NA,CASSFEMNTEAFF,TGCGCCAGCAGCTTCGAAATGAACACTGAAGCTTTCTTT
TRBV5-1,TRBJ2-1,once,TRBD2,CASSLPAGVSNEQFF,TGCGCCAGCAGCTTACCAGCGGGGGTATCCAATGAGCAGTTCTTC
TRBV7-9,TRBJ1-2,NA,NA,CASSPSDTRNSYGYTF,TGTGCCAGCAGCCCATCCGACACGAGAAATAGCTATGGCTACACCTTC
TRBV18,TRBJ1-4,NA,NA,CASSPGVSEKLFF,TGTGCCAGCTCACCAGGGGTTAGTGAAAAACTGTTTTTT
TRBV5-1,TRBJ2-3,few,TRBD2,CASSWGSGSKADTQYF,TGCGCCAGCAGCTGGGGTAGCGGGAGTAAAGCAGATACGCAGTATTTT
TRBV7-2,TRBJ1-1,NA,NA,CASITSIGRNTEAFF,TGTGCCAGCATCACCAGCATTGGGCGCAACACTGAAGCTTTCTTT
TRBV29-1,TRBJ1-1,NA,NA,CSAGSGRAPVNTEAFF,TGCAGCGCAGGGAGTGGTAGGGCCCCTGTGAACACTGAAGCTTTCTTT
TRBV29-1,TRBJ1-2,NA,TRBD1,CSVGPGQGYGYTF,TGCAGCGTTGGCCCGGGACAGGGGTATGGCTACACCTTC
TRBV6-5,TRBJ1-4,NA,NA,CASNPLVATNEKLFF,TGTGCCAGCAACCCCTTGGTAGCAACTAATGAAAAACTGTTTTTT
TRBV6-2/TRBV6-3,TRBJ1-1,NA,TRBD1,CASSSPGQGSEAFF,TGTGCCAGCAGTTCTCCGGGACAGGGATCTGAAGCTTTCTTT
TRBV6-5,TRBJ1-2,once,NA,CASSYGGAYGYTF,TGTGCCAGCAGTTACGGGGGGGCTTACGGCTACACCTTC
TRBV7-9,TRBJ2-1,NA,TRBD2,CASSLVASGSLNEQFF,TGTGCCAGCAGCTTAGTGGCTAGCGGGAGTTTGAATGAGCAGTTCTTC
TRBV7-8,TRBJ2-1,NA,NA,CASSAIPGLNNEQFF,TGTGCCAGCAGCGCAATACCGGGCCTAAACAATGAGCAGTTCTTC
TRBV30,TRBJ1-5,NA,TRBD1,CAWSSQGDQPQHF,TGTGCCTGGAGTTCGCAGGGGGATCAGCCCCAGCATTTT
TRBV7-2,TRBJ2-7,NA,TRBD2,CASSEGLAGIFYEQYF,TGTGCCAGCAGCGAAGGACTAGCGGGAATATTCTACGAGCAGTACTTC
TRBV4-1,TRBJ1-3,once,NA,CASSILGAGAYSGNTIYF,TGCGCCAGCAGTATACTGGGGGCAGGGGCCTACTCTGGAAACACCATATATTTT
TRBV7-2,TRBJ2-3,NA,TRBD2,CASSLFPIERGPENTQYF,TGTGCCAGCAGCTTATTCCCTATTGAGCGGGGGCCCGAGAATACGCAGTATTTT
TRBV10-3,TRBJ2-7,NA,TRBD2,CAISENPGGRERTSSYEQYF,TGTGCCATCAGTGAGAACCCCGGAGGGCGGGAGAGGACTAGCTCCTACGAGCAGTACTTC
TRBV5-4,TRBJ2-7,NA,NA,CASSTRRADEQYF,TGTGCCAGCAGCACGAGACGAGCTGACGAGCAGTACTTC
TRBV5-6,TRBJ2-6,NA,TRBD1,CASSFGTGVFSGANVLTF,TGTGCCAGCAGTTTCGGGACAGGGGTTTTCTCTGGGGCCAACGTCCTGACTTTC
TRBV5-1,TRBJ2-2,NA,NA,CASSYGVEGLGGELFF,TGCGCCAGCAGCTATGGAGTTGAGGGCTTGGGCGGGGAGCTGTTTTTT
TRBV9,TRBJ2-3,once,NA,CASSDRYTDTQYF,TGTGCCAGCAGCGACCGCTACACAGATACGCAGTATTTT
TRBV6-5,TRBJ2-7,NA,NA,CASSLNRVSHEQYF,TGTGCCAGCAGCCTAAACAGGGTCTCCCACGAGCAGTACTTC
TRBV24-1,TRBJ2-5,NA,NA,CATSDFGETQYF,TGTGCCACCAGTGACTTTGGAGAGACCCAGTACTTC
TRBV3-1/TRBV3-2,TRBJ1-2,NA,TRBD1,CASSQGTGAYGYTF,TGTGCCAGCAGCCAAGGGACAGGGGCGTATGGCTACACCTTC
TRBV5-1,TRBJ2-5,NA,TRBD2,CASSLGLATSGETQYF,TGCGCCAGCAGCTTGGGCCTGGCAACTAGCGGAGAGACCCAGTACTTC
TRBV19,TRBJ2-3,once,NA,CASSLGLWSPAGTTDTQYF,TGTGCCAGTAGTCTCGGACTTTGGAGCCCGGCGGGTACCACAGATACGCAGTATTTT
TRBV5-4,TRBJ1-4,NA,TRBD1,CASSLDRGYEKLFF,TGTGCCAGCAGTCTTGACAGGGGGTATGAAAAACTGTTTTTT
TRBV3-1/TRBV3-2,TRBJ2-3,NA,TRBD2,CASSQETSGNTDTQYF,TGTGCCAGCAGCCAGGAGACTAGCGGGAACACAGATACGCAGTATTTT
TRBV5-1,TRBJ2-1,NA,TRBD1,CASRGDRDGEQFF,TGCGCCAGCAGAGGGGACAGGGACGGTGAGCAGTTCTTC
TRBV10-3,TRBJ2-7,NA,TRBD1,CAISALQGSNYEQYF,TGTGCCATCAGCGCTCTACAGGGGTCAAACTACGAGCAGTACTTC
TRBV24-1,TRBJ2-1,NA,NA,CAPSAGGYNEQFF,TGTGCCCCGTCTGCAGGGGGGTACAATGAGCAGTTCTTC
TRBV7-6,TRBJ1-1,NA,NA,CASSLGGEAFF,TGTGCCAGCAGCTTAGGAGGTGAAGCTTTCTTT
TRBV27,TRBJ2-3,NA,NA,CASSLTGWRTDTQYF,TGTGCCAGCAGTTTAACAGGGTGGCGCACAGATACGCAGTATTTT
TRBV28,TRBJ1-3,once,NA,CASVTGTGNTIYF,TGTGCCAGTGTAACAGGAACTGGAAACACCATATATTTT
TRBV10-3,TRBJ2-7,NA,NA,CAISGLHSYEQYF,TGTGCCATCAGTGGACTTCACTCCTACGAGCAGTACTTC
TRBV3-1/TRBV3-2,TRBJ2-1,NA,NA,CASSLDKSSYNEQFF,TGTGCCAGCAGCCTAGACAAATCCTCCTACAATGAGCAGTTCTTC
TRBV6-2/TRBV6-3,TRBJ2-3,once,TRBD2,CASSPRLAGGPDTQYF,TGTGCCAGCAGTCCCCGACTAGCGGGGGGGCCAGATACGCAGTATTTT
TRBV10-3,TRBJ2-1,few,TRBD2,CAIAAGSLNEQFF,TGTGCCATCGCAGCGGGATCCCTCAATGAGCAGTTCTTC
TRBV18,TRBJ2-1,NA,TRBD2,CASSANSGQLQGNEQFF,TGTGCCAGCTCAGCAAATAGCGGGCAACTTCAAGGGAATGAGCAGTTCTTC
TRBV28,TRBJ2-7,NA,TRBD2,CASSTKTSGRTMYEQYF,TGTGCCAGCAGTACCAAGACTAGCGGGAGAACGATGTACGAGCAGTACTTC
TRBV6-1,TRBJ2-1,NA,TRBD2,CASSELAGMGLNEQFF,TGTGCCAGCAGTGAATTAGCGGGAATGGGGCTCAATGAGCAGTTCTTC
TRBV20-1,TRBJ2-7,NA,NA,CSARLVYEQYF,TGCAGTGCAAGACTGGTCTACGAGCAGTACTTC
TRBV19,TRBJ2-2,NA,TRBD1,CASSIPQGAGELFF,TGTGCCAGTAGTATCCCACAGGGGGCCGGGGAGCTGTTTTTT
TRBV6-6,TRBJ2-1,NA,NA,CASSYSKDNEQFF,TGTGCCAGCAGTTACTCGAAGGACAATGAGCAGTTCTTC
TRBV19,TRBJ1-2,NA,NA,CASSPRGTLGGYTF,TGTGCCAGTAGTCCCAGAGGGACCCTAGGAGGCTACACCTTC
TRBV7-8,TRBJ1-6,NA,NA,CASSLVGDSNSPLHF,TGTGCCAGCAGCTTAGTGGGGGACTCTAATTCACCCCTCCACTTT